A selection of T cell receptor beta chains follows, all from one sample in a study of PD-1 blockade in classical Hodgkin lymphoma. Produced via immunoSEQ multiplex PCR; TCRdb's table is partial and in-frame only. The profile shows approximately 21,000 clones, approximately 85% of them singletons. The specimen comprised peripheral blood mononuclear cells (PBMCs), sampled before the fourth cycle of nivolumab. Receptors were obtained from a human donor with classical Hodgkin lymphoma. Each CDR3 is given without its conserved first and last residue. A D gene is named only where the DNA matches it firmly.

TRBD2,TRBV2,ASTLRAGGGDEQF
-,TRBV5-1,ASSLLESSYNEQF
-,TRBV2,ASNKRVWNTGELF
-,TRBV27,ASSFKTGYEQY
-,TRBV14,ASSPDFRSYNEQF
-,TRBV10-2,ATLDRFSSYEQY
TRBD1,TRBV5-1,ASSFRQGRYGYT
TRBD1,TRBV18,ASSPDRANYGYT
-,TRBV10-3,ATTGHQNTEAF
-,TRBV19,ASSTRETTTNEKLF